This TCR beta chain was documented in a study of T-cell memory formation after mild COVID-19. Study-level results: Clones which contracted sat mainly in CM and EM if CD4+, and in EMRA if CD8+. Researchers could not confirm that second-wave clones peaking on day 37 targeted SARS-CoV-2. Clones contracting day 15 to 85 were balanced CD4/CD8; later expanders leaned CD4+.

A note on this clonotype: Its antigen is as yet unknown.

From 5'RACE with constant-segment primers came TCR alpha and TCR beta cDNA libraries that carried sample barcodes and UMIs. TCRdb analysed the 5' RACE reads with MiXCR anew, one entry per CDR3 protein. The sample shows roughly 150,000 distinct CDR3 sequences, around 27% of them seen only once. Germline V gene lookup returns CDR1 SGDLS and CDR2 YYNGEE. The ends lost 0 bases at V and 4 bases at J; junction bases unmatched: 12. The CDR3 runs to 18 residues. The TCR comes from an adult woman who had mild COVID-19 (a few samples of this study predate the infection). Cell type and time point are not known. V and J are TRBV9 and TRBJ2-1; TRBD1 matches 8 bases. The sample was PBMCs or a T cell subset sorted from them (not recorded which). In DNA, the CDR3 is TGTGCCAGCAGCGTAGTGGCCGGACAGGGAAGTAAATACAATGAGCAGTTCTTC. Translation: CASSVVAGQGSKYNEQFF. The full variable domain, rest sourced from reference TRBV9 and TRBJ2-1, is DSGVTQTPKHLITATGQRVTLRCSPRSGDLSVYWYQQSLDQGLQFLIQYYNGEERAKGNILERFSAQQFPDLHSELNLSSLELGDSALYFCASSVVAGQGSKYNEQFFGPGTRLTVL.